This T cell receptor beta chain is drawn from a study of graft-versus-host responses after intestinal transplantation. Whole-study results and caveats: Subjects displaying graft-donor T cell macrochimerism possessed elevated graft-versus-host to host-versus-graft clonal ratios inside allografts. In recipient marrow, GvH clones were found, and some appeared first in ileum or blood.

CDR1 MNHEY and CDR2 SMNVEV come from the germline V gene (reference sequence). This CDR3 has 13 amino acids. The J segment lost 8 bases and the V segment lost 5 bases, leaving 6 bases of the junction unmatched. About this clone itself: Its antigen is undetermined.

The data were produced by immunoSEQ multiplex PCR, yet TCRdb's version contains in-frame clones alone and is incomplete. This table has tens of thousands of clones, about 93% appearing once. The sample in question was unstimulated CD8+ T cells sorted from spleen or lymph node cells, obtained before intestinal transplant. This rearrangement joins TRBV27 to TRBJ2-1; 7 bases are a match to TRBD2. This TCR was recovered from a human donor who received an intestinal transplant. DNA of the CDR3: TGTGCCAGCAGTATGCCGACTAGCCATGAGCAGTTCTTC. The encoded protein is CASSMPTSHEQFF.